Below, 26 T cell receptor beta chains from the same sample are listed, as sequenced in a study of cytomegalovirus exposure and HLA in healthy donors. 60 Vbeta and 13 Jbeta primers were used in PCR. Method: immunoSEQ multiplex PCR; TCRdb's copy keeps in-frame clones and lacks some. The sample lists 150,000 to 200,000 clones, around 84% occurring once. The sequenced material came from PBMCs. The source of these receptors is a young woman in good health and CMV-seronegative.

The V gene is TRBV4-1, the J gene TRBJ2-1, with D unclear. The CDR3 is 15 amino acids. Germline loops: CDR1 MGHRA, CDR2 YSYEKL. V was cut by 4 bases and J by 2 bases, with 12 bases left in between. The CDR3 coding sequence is TGCGCCAGCAGCCCCCCCGGCGGTCCCTACAATGAGCAGTTCTTC. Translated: CASSPPGGPYNEQFF.

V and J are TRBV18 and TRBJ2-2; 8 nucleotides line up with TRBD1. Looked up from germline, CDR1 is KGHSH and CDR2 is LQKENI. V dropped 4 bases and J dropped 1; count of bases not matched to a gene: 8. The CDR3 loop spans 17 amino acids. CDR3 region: CASSLNSGTGNTGELFF. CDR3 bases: TGTGCCAGCTCACTAAACTCCGGGACAGGGAACACCGGGGAGCTGTTTTTT. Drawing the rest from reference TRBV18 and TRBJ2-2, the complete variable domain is NAGVMQNPRHLVRRRGQEARLRCSPMKGHSHVYWYRQLPEEGLKFMVYLQKENIIDESGMPKERFSAEFPKEGPSILRIQQVVRGDSAAYFCASSLNSGTGNTGELFFGEGSRLTVL.

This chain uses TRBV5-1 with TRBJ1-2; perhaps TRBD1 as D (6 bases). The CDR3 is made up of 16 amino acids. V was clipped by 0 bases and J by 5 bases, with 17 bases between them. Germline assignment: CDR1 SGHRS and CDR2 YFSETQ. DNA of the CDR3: TGCGCCAGCAGCTTGGATCGGGAGGGGGGCGGATATGGCTACACCTTC. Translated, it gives CASSLDREGGGYGYTF.

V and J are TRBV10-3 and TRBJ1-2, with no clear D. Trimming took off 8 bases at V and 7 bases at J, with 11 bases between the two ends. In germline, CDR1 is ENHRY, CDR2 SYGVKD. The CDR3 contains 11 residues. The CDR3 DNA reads TGTGCCATCGGGTTGGGGAGTGGCTACACCTTC. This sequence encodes CAIGLGSGYTF.

CDR3 loop: CASSPGLAGGSEQFF. CDR3 DNA: TGTGCCAGCAGTCCGGGACTAGCGGGAGGAAGTGAGCAGTTCTTC. The rearrangement uses TRBV2 and TRBJ2-1; 15 bases line up with TRBD2. After removal of 5 bases from V and 9 bases from J, the junction contained 5 bases not matched to a gene. Germline values: CDR1 SNHLY, CDR2 FYNNEI. CDR3 length: 15 amino acids.

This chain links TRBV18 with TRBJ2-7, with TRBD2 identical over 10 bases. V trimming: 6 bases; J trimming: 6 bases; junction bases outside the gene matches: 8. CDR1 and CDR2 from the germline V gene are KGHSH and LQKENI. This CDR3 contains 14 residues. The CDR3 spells CASSPGVAGGEQYF. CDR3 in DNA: TGTGCCAGCTCCCCCGGGGTAGCGGGAGGCGAGCAGTACTTC. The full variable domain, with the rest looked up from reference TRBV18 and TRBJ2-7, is NAGVMQNPRHLVRRRGQEARLRCSPMKGHSHVYWYRQLPEEGLKFMVYLQKENIIDESGMPKERFSAEFPKEGPSILRIQQVVRGDSAAYFCASSPGVAGGEQYFGPGTRLTVT.

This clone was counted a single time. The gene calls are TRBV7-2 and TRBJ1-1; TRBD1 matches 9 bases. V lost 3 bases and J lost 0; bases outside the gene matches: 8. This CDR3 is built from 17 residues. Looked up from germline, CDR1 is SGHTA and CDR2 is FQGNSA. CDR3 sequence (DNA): TGTGCCAGCAGCTTTCCAACAGGGGGCCCTATGAACACTGAAGCTTTCTTT. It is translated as CASSFPTGGPMNTEAFF. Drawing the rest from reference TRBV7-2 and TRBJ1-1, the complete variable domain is GAGVSQSPSNKVTEKGKDVELRCDPISGHTALYWYRQSLGQGLEFLIYFQGNSAPDKSGLPSDRFSAERTGGSVSTLTIQRTQQEDSAVYLCASSFPTGGPMNTEAFFGQGTRLTVV.

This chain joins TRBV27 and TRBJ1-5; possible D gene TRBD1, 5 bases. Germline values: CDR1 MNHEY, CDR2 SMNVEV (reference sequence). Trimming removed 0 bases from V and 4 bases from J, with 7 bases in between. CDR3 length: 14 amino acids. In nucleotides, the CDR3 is TGTGCCAGCAGTTTATCGGGGGGGAATCAGCCCCAGCATTTT. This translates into CASSLSGGNQPQHF.

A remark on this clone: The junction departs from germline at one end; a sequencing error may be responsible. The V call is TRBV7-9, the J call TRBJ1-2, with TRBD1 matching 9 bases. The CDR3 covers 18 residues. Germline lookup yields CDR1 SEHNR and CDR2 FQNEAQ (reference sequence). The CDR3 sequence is CSSSSYIGDREDIYGYTF. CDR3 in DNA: TGTTCCAGCAGCTCTTATATCGGGGACAGGGAGGATATCTATGGCTACACCTTC.

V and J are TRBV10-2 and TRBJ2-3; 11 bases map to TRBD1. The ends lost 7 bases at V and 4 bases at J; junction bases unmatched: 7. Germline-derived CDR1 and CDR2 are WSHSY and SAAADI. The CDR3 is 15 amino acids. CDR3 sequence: CASKAGQGESDTQYF. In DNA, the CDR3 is TGCGCCAGCAAGGCGGGACAGGGGGAGTCAGATACGCAGTATTTT.

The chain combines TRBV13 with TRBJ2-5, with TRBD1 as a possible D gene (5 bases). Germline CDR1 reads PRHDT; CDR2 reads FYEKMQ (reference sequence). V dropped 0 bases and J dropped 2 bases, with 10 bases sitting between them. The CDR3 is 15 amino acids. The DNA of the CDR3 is TGTGCCAGCAGCTTAGGGGACATTATACAAGAGACCCAGTACTTC. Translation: CASSLGDIIQETQYF.

The CDR3 reads CASTGPLSTGRETQYF. CDR3 bases: TGTGCCAGCACAGGCCCGTTATCTACAGGGAGAGAGACCCAGTACTTC. V and J are TRBV5-8 and TRBJ2-5; a possible D gene is TRBD1 (6 bases). CDR1 is SGHTS, CDR2 YDEGEE, per germline. The CDR3 has 16 residues. The V end was cut by 6 bases, the J end by 4 bases, with 22 bases between.

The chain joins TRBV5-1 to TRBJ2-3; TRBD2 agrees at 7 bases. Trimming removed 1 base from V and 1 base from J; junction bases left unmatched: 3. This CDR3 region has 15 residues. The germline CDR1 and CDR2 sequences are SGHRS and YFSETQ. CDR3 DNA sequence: TGCGCCAGCAGCTTGAGCCTAGCGGGCACAGATACGCAGTATTTT. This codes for CASSLSLAGTDTQYF.

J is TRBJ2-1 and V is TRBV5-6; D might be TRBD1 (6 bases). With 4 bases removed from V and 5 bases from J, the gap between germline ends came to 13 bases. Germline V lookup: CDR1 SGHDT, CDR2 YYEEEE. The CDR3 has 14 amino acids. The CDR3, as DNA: TGTGCCAGCAGCCTGGTTAACAGGGACAATGAGCAGTTCTTC. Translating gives CASSLVNRDNEQFF.

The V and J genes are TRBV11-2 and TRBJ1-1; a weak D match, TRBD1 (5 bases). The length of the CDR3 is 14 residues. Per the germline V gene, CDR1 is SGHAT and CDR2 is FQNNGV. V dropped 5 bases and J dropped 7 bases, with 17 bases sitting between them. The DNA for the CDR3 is TGTGCCAGCAGCCGCGGGGGGGTCCCGATTGAAGCTTTCTTT. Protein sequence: CASSRGGVPIEAFF.

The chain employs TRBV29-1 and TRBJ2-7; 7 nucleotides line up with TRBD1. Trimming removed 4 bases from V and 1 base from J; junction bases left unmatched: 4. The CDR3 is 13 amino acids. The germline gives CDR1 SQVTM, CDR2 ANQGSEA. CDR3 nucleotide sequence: TGCAGCGTTGCCCCGACAGGGTCCTACGAGCAGTACTTC. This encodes CSVAPTGSYEQYF.

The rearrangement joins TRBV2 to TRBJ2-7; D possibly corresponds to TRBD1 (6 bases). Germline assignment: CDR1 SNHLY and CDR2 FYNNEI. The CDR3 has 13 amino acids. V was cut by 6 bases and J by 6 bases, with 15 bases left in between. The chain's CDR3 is CASSVTGPLEQYF. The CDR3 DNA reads TGTGCCAGCAGCGTCACAGGGCCTCTCGAGCAGTACTTC.

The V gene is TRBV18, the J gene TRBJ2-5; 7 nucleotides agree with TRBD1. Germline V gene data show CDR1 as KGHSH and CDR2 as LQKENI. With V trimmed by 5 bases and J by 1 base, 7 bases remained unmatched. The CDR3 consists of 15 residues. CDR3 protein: CASSSATGIQETQYF. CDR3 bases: TGTGCCAGCTCATCCGCGACAGGGATCCAAGAGACCCAGTACTTC.

DNA of the CDR3: TGTGCCAGCAGCTTTGCACAGGGGGCGGACACTGAAGCTTTCTTT. It specifies CASSFAQGADTEAFF. V gene TRBV7-9 combines with J gene TRBJ1-1, with TRBD1 matching 9 bases. V gave up 3 bases and J gave up 3 bases; unmatched junction bases: 5. The CDR3 is 15 residues long. Germline values: CDR1 SEHNR, CDR2 FQNEAQ (reference sequence).

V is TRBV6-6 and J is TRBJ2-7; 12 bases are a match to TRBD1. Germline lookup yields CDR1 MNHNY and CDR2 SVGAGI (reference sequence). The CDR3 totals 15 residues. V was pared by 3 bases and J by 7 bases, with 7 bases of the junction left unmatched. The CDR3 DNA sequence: TGTGCCAGCAGTTATCCCGGGACAGGGGGCAAGGAGCAGTACTTC. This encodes CASSYPGTGGKEQYF.

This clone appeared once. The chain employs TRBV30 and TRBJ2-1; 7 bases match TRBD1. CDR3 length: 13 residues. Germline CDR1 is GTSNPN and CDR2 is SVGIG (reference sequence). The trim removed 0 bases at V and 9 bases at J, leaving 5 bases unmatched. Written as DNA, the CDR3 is TGTGCCTGGAGTGTAGGTGAGGGGGCTGAGCAGTTCTTC. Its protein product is CAWSVGEGAEQFF.

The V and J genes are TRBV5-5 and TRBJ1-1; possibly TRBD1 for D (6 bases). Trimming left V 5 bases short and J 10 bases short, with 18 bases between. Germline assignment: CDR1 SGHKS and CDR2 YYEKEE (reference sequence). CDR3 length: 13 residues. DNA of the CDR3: TGTGCCAGCAGTCCTTCGGGGGGGGCAATAGCTTTCTTT. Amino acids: CASSPSGGAIAFF.

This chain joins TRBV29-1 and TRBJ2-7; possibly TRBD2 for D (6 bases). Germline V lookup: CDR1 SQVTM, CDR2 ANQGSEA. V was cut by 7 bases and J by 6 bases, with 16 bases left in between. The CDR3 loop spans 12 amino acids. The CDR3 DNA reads TGCAGCGCAGGTCGGGAGTTAGCCGAGCAGTACTTC. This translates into CSAGRELAEQYF.

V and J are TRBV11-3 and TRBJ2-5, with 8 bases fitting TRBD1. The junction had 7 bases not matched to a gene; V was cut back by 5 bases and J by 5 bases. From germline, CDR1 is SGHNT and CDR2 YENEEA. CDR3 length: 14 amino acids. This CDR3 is CASSPGGAGETQYF. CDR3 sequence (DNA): TGTGCCAGCAGCCCAGGGGGCGCAGGGGAGACCCAGTACTTC.

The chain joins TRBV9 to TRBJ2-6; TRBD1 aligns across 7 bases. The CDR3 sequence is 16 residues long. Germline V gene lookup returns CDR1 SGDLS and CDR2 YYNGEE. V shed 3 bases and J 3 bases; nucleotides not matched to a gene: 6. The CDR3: CASSAHRGNGANVLTF. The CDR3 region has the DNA TGTGCCAGCAGCGCTCACAGGGGTAATGGGGCCAACGTCCTGACTTTC.

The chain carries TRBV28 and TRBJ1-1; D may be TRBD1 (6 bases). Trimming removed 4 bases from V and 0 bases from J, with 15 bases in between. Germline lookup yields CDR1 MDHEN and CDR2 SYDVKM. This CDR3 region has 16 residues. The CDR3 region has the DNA TGTGCCAGCAGTTCCGGACAGCTTCCTATGAACACTGAAGCTTTCTTT. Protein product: CASSSGQLPMNTEAFF.